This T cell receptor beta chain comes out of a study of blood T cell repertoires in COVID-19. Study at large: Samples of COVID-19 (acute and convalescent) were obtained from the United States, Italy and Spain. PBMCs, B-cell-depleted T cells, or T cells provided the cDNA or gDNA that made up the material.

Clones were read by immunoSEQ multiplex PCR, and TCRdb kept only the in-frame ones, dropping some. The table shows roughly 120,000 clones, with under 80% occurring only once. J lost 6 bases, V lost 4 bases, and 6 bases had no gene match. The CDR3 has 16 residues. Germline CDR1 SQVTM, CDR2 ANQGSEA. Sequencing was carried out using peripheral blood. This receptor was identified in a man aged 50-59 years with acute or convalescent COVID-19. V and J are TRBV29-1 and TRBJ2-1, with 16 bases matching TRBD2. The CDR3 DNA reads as TGCAGCGTTGGCGGGACTAGCGGGAGGGAGACCAATGAGCAGTTCTTC. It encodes CSVGGTSGRETNEQFF.